A single sample gave rise to the 7 T cell receptor beta chains below, sequenced in a study of blood T cell repertoires in COVID-19. Clones were sequenced by immunoSEQ multiplex PCR, and TCRdb holds only the in-frame ones, with some missing. The sample records fewer than 150,000 clones, around 80% being singletons. Source material: peripheral blood. The receptors come from an elderly woman in a cohort sampled during active or convalescent COVID-19.

Points on this clone: The sample has other DNA sequences that encode this CDR3 too. The CDR3 protein is CASSPDRGGQPQHF. The CDR3 nucleotides read TGCGCCAGCAGCCCGGACAGGGGCGGTCAGCCCCAGCATTTT. This chain joins TRBV5-1 and TRBJ1-5; TRBD1 matches 9 bases. V lost 4 bases, J lost 6 bases, and 5 bases stayed unmatched. Germline CDR1 reads SGHRS; CDR2 reads YFSETQ. The CDR3 totals 14 residues.

This clone was found once. The rearrangement links TRBV7-3 to TRBJ1-2; a weak D match, TRBD1 (5 bases). V lost 5 bases to trimming and J lost 8 bases, with 24 bases between them. Germline loops: CDR1 SGHTA, CDR2 FQGTGA. This CDR3 is 16 amino acids long. The CDR3 region has the DNA TGTGCCAGCAGCCCCCAACCTGACAGTGTTTACGACGGCTACACCTTC. Its protein product is CASSPQPDSVYDGYTF. The full variable domain, with the rest looked up from reference TRBV7-3 and TRBJ1-2, is GAGVSQTPSNKVTEKGKYVELRCDPISGHTALYWYRQSLGQGPEFLIYFQGTGAADDSGLPNDRFFAVRPEGSVSTLKIQRTERGDSAVYLCASSPQPDSVYDGYTFGSGTRLTVV.

This chain links TRBV24-1 with TRBJ2-3; 7 bases agree with TRBD1. Germline CDR1 reads KGHDR; CDR2 reads SFDVKD. V lost 1 base to trimming and J lost 1 base; unmatched junction nucleotides: 7. The length of the CDR3 is 17 residues. The CDR3 bases are TGTGCCACCAGTGATTTAAAGACAGGGATCGGCACAGATACGCAGTATTTT. It yields the protein CATSDLKTGIGTDTQYF.

The rearrangement links TRBV2 to TRBJ1-2, with 7 positions matching TRBD1. With V trimmed by 6 bases and J by 5 bases, 9 bases remained unmatched. From germline, CDR1 is SNHLY and CDR2 FYNNEI. The CDR3 consists of 14 residues. The CDR3 DNA follows: TGTGCCAGCAGCCTCTTAGGGGGCGGGTATGGCTACACCTTC. It yields the protein CASSLLGGGYGYTF.

The chain uses TRBV6-2 or TRBV6-3 and TRBJ1-1; D might be TRBD1 (6 bases). CDR1 is MNHEY, CDR2 SVGEGT, per germline. With 0 bases removed from V and 4 bases from J, the gap between germline ends came to 21 bases. CDR3 length: 18 residues. CDR3 bases: TGTGCCAGCAGTTACTCAAGGCACAGGGCAACCTCCGGCACTGAAGCTTTCTTT. It specifies CASSYSRHRATSGTEAFF.

The genes are TRBV2 and TRBJ2-3; a possible D gene is TRBD2 (6 bases). Trimming shortened V by 0 bases and J by 4 bases, and 8 bases separated the two germline ends. The CDR3 length is 14 residues. Germline-derived CDR1 and CDR2 are SNHLY and FYNNEI. The CDR3 loop reads CASSEAGGSDTQYF. The CDR3 DNA reads TGTGCCAGCAGTGAAGCGGGGGGTTCAGATACGCAGTATTTT.

V is TRBV9 and J is TRBJ2-5, with TRBD2 matching 13 bases. The CDR3 is 16 residues long. Germline V gene data show CDR1 as SGDLS and CDR2 as YYNGEE. The J segment lost 2 bases and the V segment lost 1 base, leaving 2 bases of the junction unmatched. Written as DNA, the CDR3 is TGTGCCAGCAGCGTAACTAGCGGGGGGGGACAAGAGACCCAGTACTTC. This encodes CASSVTSGGGQETQYF.